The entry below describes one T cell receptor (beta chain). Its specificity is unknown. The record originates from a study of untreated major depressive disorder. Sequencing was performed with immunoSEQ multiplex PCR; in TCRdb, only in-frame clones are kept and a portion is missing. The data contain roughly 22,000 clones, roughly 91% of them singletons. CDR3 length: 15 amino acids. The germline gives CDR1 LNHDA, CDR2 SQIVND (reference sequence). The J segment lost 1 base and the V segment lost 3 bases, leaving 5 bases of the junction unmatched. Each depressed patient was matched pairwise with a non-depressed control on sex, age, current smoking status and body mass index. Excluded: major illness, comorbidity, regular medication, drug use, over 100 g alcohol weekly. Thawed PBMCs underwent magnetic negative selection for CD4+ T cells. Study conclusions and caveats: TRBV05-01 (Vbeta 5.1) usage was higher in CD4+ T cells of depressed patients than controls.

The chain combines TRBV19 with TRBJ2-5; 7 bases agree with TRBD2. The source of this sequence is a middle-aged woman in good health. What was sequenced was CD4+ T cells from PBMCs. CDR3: CASSIGGGIQETQYF. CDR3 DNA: TGTGCCAGTAGTATTGGCGGGGGAATCCAAGAGACCCAGTACTTC.